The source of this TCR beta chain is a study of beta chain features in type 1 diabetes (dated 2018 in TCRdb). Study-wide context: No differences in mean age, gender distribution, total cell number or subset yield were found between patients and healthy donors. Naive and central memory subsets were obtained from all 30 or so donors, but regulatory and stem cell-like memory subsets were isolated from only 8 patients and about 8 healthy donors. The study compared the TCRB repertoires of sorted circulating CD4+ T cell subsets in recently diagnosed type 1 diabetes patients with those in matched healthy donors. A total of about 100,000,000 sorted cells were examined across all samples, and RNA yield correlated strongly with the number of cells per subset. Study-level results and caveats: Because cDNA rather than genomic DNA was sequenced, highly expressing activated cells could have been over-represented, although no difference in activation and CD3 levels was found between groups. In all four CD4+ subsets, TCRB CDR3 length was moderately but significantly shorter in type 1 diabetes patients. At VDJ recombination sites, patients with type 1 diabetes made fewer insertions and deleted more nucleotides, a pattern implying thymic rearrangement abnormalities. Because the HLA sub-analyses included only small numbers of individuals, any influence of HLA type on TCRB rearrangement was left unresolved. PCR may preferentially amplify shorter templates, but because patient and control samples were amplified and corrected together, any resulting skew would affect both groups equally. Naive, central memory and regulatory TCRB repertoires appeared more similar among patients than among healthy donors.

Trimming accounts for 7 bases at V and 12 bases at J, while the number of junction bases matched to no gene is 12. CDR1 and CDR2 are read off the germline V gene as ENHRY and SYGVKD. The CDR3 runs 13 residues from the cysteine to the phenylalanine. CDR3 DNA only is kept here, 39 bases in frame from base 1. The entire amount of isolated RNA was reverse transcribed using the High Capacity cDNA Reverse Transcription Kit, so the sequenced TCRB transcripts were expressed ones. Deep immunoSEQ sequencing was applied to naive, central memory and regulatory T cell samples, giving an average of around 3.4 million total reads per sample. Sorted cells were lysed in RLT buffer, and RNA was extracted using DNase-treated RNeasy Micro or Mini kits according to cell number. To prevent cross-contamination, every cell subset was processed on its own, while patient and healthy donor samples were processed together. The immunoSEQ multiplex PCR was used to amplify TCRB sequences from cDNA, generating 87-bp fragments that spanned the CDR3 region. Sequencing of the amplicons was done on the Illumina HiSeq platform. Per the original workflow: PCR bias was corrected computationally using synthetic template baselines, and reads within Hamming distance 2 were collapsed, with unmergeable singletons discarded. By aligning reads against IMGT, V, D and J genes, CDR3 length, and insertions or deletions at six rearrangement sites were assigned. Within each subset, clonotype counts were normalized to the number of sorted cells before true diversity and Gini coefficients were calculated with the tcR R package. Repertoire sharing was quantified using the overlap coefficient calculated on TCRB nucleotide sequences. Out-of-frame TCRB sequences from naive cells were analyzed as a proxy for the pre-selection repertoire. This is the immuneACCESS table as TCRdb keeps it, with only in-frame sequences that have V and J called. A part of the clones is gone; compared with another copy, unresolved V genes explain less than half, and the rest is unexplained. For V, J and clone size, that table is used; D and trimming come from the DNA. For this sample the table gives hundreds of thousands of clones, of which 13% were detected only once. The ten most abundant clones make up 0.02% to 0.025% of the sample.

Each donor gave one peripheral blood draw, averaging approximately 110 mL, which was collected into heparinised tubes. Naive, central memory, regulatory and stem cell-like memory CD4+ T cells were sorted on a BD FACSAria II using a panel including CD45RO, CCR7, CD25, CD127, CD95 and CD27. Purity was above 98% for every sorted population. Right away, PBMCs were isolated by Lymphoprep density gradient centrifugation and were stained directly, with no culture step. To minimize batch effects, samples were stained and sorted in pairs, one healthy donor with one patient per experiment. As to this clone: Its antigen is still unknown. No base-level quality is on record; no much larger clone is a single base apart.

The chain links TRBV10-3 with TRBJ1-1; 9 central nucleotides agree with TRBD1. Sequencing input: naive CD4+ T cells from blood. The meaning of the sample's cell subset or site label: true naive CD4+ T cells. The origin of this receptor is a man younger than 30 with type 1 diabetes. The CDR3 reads CAITEGGTGKTFF. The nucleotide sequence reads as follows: TGTGCCATCACCGAAGGTGGGACAGGGAAGACTTTCTTT.